This T cell receptor beta chain is drawn from a study of CD8 T cells in Susac syndrome. TCR beta was sequenced from blood CD8+ and CD4+ T cells. Remarks on this clonotype: Its antigen remains unidentified.

After extraction with the RNeasy kit, roughly 0.5 to 1 ug of the RNA was reverse transcribed using random hexamers. Amplification of TCR beta CDR3 used immunoSEQ multiplex PCR across 54 Vbeta and 13 Jbeta. One entry per CDR3 protein, called by TCRdb with MiXCR from the immunoSEQ multiplex PCR reads. The table lists some 300,000 distinct CDR3 sequences, approximately 81% of them singletons, with over 0.095% in the top ten. Findings of the study overall: Acknowledgment was made by the study that its TCR sequencing and HLA analysis involved a relatively small number of individuals.

The germline CDR1 and CDR2 sequences are KGHDR and SFDVKD. The CDR3 runs to 13 residues. Trimming took 7 bases from V and 3 from J, leaving 11 bases between them. The chain is built from TRBV24-1 and TRBJ2-5; D perhaps matches TRBD1 (6 bases). This clonotype was obtained from a human donor with multiple sclerosis. Sequencing was carried out using CD8+ T cells from PBMCs. The DNA for the CDR3 is TGTGCCACCAGCGGGACATCGGAAGAGACCCAGTACTTC. It encodes CATSGTSEETQYF.